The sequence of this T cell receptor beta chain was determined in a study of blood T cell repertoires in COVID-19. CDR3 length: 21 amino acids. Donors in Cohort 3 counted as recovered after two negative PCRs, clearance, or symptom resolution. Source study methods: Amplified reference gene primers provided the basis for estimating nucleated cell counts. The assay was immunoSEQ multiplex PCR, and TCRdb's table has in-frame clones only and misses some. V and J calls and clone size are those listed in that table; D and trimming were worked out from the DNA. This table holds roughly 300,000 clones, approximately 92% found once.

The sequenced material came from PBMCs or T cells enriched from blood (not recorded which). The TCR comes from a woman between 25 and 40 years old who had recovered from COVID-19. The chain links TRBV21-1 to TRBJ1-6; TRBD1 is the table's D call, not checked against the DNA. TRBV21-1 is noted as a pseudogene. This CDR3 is CASSKGNRGLFPRSYNSPLHF. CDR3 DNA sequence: TGTGCCAGCAGCAAAGGGAACAGGGGGCTGTTTCCTAGGTCCTATAATTCACCCCTCCACTTT.